These T cell receptor beta chains were read from a single sample in a study of T cell responses to AZD1222 COVID-19 vaccine. Only in-frame clones appear in the TCRdb table, and some are missing; sequencing was by immunoSEQ multiplex PCR. The sample includes some 86,000 clones, around 90% of them seen just once. Sequenced here: peripheral blood, sampled on day 0 of AZD1222 vaccination. All receptors derive from an adult in good health. CDR3s include the opening cysteine and the closing phenylalanine or tryptophan. The order of the fields is D gene, J gene, clone size, V gene, CDR3 DNA, CDR3 protein. D genes are given only for firm matches. The size of a clone is reported for some rows only, either as once, few or many, or as a class for expanded clones.

D: -
J: TRBJ2-7
size: few
V: TRBV29-1
DNA: TGCAGCGTTGTGGACCAGGGTATTCGCTACGAGCAGTACTTC
CDR3: CSVVDQGIRYEQYF

D: -
J: TRBJ2-3
size: -
V: TRBV28
DNA: TGTGCCAGCAGTTCGACGGCAGATACGCAGTATTTT
CDR3: CASSSTADTQYF

D: TRBD2
J: TRBJ2-5
size: -
V: TRBV2
DNA: TGTGCCAGCAGGGGGGTTAGCGGGAGGTCTGGGACCCAGTACTTC
CDR3: CASRGVSGRSGTQYF

D: -
J: TRBJ2-7
size: -
V: TRBV5-6
DNA: TGTGCCAGCAGCTTGGCCTCGACATTCTACGAGCAGTACTTC
CDR3: CASSLASTFYEQYF

D: TRBD2
J: TRBJ2-7
size: -
V: TRBV18
DNA: TGTGCCAGCTCACCACCGTCTAGCGGGGCCGCCTACGAGCAGTACTTC
CDR3: CASSPPSSGAAYEQYF

D: -
J: TRBJ2-1
size: -
V: TRBV28
DNA: TGTGCCAGCAGTGACTCGAGCTCCTACAATGAGCAGTTCTTC
CDR3: CASSDSSSYNEQFF

D: -
J: TRBJ2-7
size: -
V: TRBV10-1
DNA: TGCGCCACCCCCAATAAGCTTGGGTACGAGCAGTACTTC
CDR3: CATPNKLGYEQYF

D: -
J: TRBJ2-2
size: -
V: TRBV4-3
DNA: TGCGCCAGCAGCCAAGGGGGCAGATCCACCGGGGAGCTGTTTTTT
CDR3: CASSQGGRSTGELFF

D: -
J: TRBJ2-1
size: -
V: TRBV7-2
DNA: TGTGCCAGCAGCTTAGAGGCGCAATCCTACAATGAGCAGTTCTTC
CDR3: CASSLEAQSYNEQFF

D: -
J: TRBJ1-1
size: once
V: TRBV7-2
DNA: TGTGCCAGCAGCTTAGGCGGAGGGGGAGCTTGGGATGAAGCTTTCTTT
CDR3: CASSLGGGGAWDEAFF

D: -
J: TRBJ2-1
size: -
V: TRBV25-1
DNA: TGTGCCAGCGCAGTCCCACAGGGTCAGGGGCACAATGAGCAGTTCTTC
CDR3: CASAVPQGQGHNEQFF

D: -
J: TRBJ1-4
size: once
V: TRBV9
DNA: TGTGCCAGCAGCGTAGGGGGTGCAACTAATGAAAAACTGTTTTTT
CDR3: CASSVGGATNEKLFF

D: -
J: TRBJ1-1
size: -
V: TRBV7-9
DNA: TGTGCCAGCAGCTTAGGTGGGTTGTCGGCAGCTTTCTTT
CDR3: CASSLGGLSAAFF

D: -
J: TRBJ1-3
size: -
V: TRBV15
DNA: TGTGCCACCAGCAGAACAGGAGGCTCTGGAAACACCATATATTTT
CDR3: CATSRTGGSGNTIYF

D: -
J: TRBJ2-2
size: -
V: TRBV6-2/TRBV6-3
DNA: TGTGCCAGCAGTTATAACGGACAGATCACCGGGGAGCTGTTTTTT
CDR3: CASSYNGQITGELFF

D: -
J: TRBJ2-3
size: -
V: TRBV5-6
DNA: TGTGCCAGCAGCTTGGTGAGCGGGACGCAGTATTTT
CDR3: CASSLVSGTQYF

D: -
J: TRBJ2-3
size: -
V: TRBV10-3
DNA: TGTGCCATCAGTGAGTCAGGAGGGACAGATACGCAGTATTTT
CDR3: CAISESGGTDTQYF

D: -
J: TRBJ1-3
size: -
V: TRBV19
DNA: TGTGCCAGTAGAATTGATCTCAACTCTGGAAACACCATATATTTT
CDR3: CASRIDLNSGNTIYF

D: TRBD1
J: TRBJ2-5
size: -
V: TRBV25-1
DNA: TGTGCCAGCAGTGCGCAGGGGGCGCGCGTCGGGACCCAGTACTTC
CDR3: CASSAQGARVGTQYF

D: TRBD2
J: TRBJ2-7
size: once
V: TRBV5-1
DNA: TGCGCCAGCAGCACTTTCGGGGGGACGGTCACCTACGAGCAGTACTTC
CDR3: CASSTFGGTVTYEQYF

D: -
J: TRBJ2-5
size: -
V: TRBV9
DNA: TGTGCCAGCAGCCTTTTGGACAGACCCCTTGGAGAGACCCAGTACTTC
CDR3: CASSLLDRPLGETQYF

D: -
J: TRBJ2-3
size: -
V: TRBV5-1
DNA: TGCGCCACCGGACCAGGGGAGGTTGCAGATACGCAGTATTTT
CDR3: CATGPGEVADTQYF

D: TRBD2
J: TRBJ2-1
size: -
V: TRBV11-1
DNA: TGTGCCAGCAGCCCACGACTAGCGCAACGTAATGAGCAGTTCTTC
CDR3: CASSPRLAQRNEQFF

D: -
J: TRBJ1-1
size: -
V: TRBV18
DNA: TGTGCCAGCTCCGACATGCGGCTGATGAACACTGAAGCTTTCTTT
CDR3: CASSDMRLMNTEAFF

D: TRBD2
J: TRBJ2-3
size: -
V: TRBV20-1
DNA: TGCAGTGCTAGTGGGCTCCAGCGGGAATGGGGAAGGACAGATACGCAGTATTTT
CDR3: CSASGLQREWGRTDTQYF

D: -
J: TRBJ2-1
size: -
V: TRBV19
DNA: TGTGCCAGTAGCAATGGGGGCGGGAAGGCCTACAATGAGCAGTTCTTC
CDR3: CASSNGGGKAYNEQFF

D: TRBD1
J: TRBJ2-2
size: -
V: TRBV29-1
DNA: TGCAGCGGGACAGGGGGCACCGGGGAGCTGTTTTTT
CDR3: CSGTGGTGELFF

D: TRBD2
J: TRBJ2-7
size: -
V: TRBV5-4
DNA: TGTGCCAGCAGCCCCGGGGGGGTTGGGGATAGCTACGAGCAGTACTTC
CDR3: CASSPGGVGDSYEQYF

D: TRBD1
J: TRBJ1-6
size: -
V: TRBV5-4
DNA: TGTGCCAGCAGCTTGGACAGGGGGAATAATTCACCCCTCCACTTT
CDR3: CASSLDRGNNSPLHF

D: TRBD2
J: TRBJ2-3
size: -
V: TRBV28
DNA: TGTGCCAGCAGTTCATCTAGCGGTACTAGCACAGATACGCAGTATTTT
CDR3: CASSSSSGTSTDTQYF

D: -
J: TRBJ2-5
size: -
V: TRBV27
DNA: TGTGCCAGCAGTTTATCCCCCCCCGCTAAGACCCAGTACTTC
CDR3: CASSLSPPAKTQYF

D: -
J: TRBJ1-1
size: -
V: TRBV7-3
DNA: TGTGCCAGCAGCTTACACCCGAACACTGAAGCTTTCTTT
CDR3: CASSLHPNTEAFF

D: TRBD1
J: TRBJ2-7
size: -
V: TRBV27
DNA: TGTGCCAGCAGTCGACAGGGGGCCTACGAGCAGTACTTC
CDR3: CASSRQGAYEQYF

D: -
J: TRBJ1-1
size: -
V: TRBV5-1
DNA: TGCGCCAGCAGCTTGAGTCAGGGAGGCACTGAAGCTTTCTTT
CDR3: CASSLSQGGTEAFF

D: -
J: TRBJ2-1
size: -
V: TRBV9
DNA: TGTGCCAGCAGCCTTAACTCCAATGAGCAGTTCTTC
CDR3: CASSLNSNEQFF

D: -
J: TRBJ2-5
size: -
V: TRBV7-9
DNA: TGTGCCAGCAGCTTCTTCGGGGGCCGGGAGACCCAGTACTTC
CDR3: CASSFFGGRETQYF

D: -
J: TRBJ2-7
size: -
V: TRBV28
DNA: TGTGCCAGCAGTCCCCTACAGGTTTTTGAGCAGTACTTC
CDR3: CASSPLQVFEQYF

D: -
J: TRBJ2-1
size: few
V: TRBV19
DNA: TGTGCCAGTAGTATTACGGCCAGGGGGGCCACTCCTACAGACAATGAGCAGTTCTTC
CDR3: CASSITARGATPTDNEQFF

D: -
J: TRBJ1-2
size: -
V: TRBV7-9
DNA: TGTGCCAGCAGCACCGGGGCCATAGGCGGCTACACCTTC
CDR3: CASSTGAIGGYTF

D: -
J: TRBJ2-1
size: -
V: TRBV5-1
DNA: TGCGCCAGCAATAGGGGCGACCGACGGGATGAGCAGTTCTTC
CDR3: CASNRGDRRDEQFF

D: TRBD1
J: TRBJ1-1
size: -
V: TRBV5-1
DNA: TGCGCCAGCAGCTTGGTGAGACAGGGGGGACCGAACACTGAAGCTTTCTTT
CDR3: CASSLVRQGGPNTEAFF

D: TRBD2
J: TRBJ2-1
size: -
V: TRBV7-3
DNA: TGTGCCAGCAGCTCCCGTCCCGGGACTAGTATTGGTGAGCAGTTCTTC
CDR3: CASSSRPGTSIGEQFF

D: -
J: TRBJ2-5
size: -
V: TRBV5-6
DNA: TGTGCCAGCAGCTTAACTAGGTTGAATATGCGAGAGACCCAGTACTTC
CDR3: CASSLTRLNMRETQYF

D: TRBD2
J: TRBJ2-1
size: -
V: TRBV11-3
DNA: TGTGCCAGCAGCTTAGATCAGTCCGGGACTAGCGGGCGTAATGAGCAGTTCTTC
CDR3: CASSLDQSGTSGRNEQFF

D: TRBD1
J: TRBJ2-2
size: -
V: TRBV7-2
DNA: TGTGCCAGCAGCTTGACAGGGTTCGGGGAGCTGTTTTTT
CDR3: CASSLTGFGELFF

D: -
J: TRBJ2-6
size: -
V: TRBV11-3
DNA: TGTGCCAGCAGCCCCGGGCCCTCTGGGGCCAACGTCCTGACTTTC
CDR3: CASSPGPSGANVLTF

D: TRBD1
J: TRBJ2-2
size: -
V: TRBV11-3
DNA: TGTGCCAGCAGCCCGGGACAGGGGGCGCTTACCGGGGAGCTGTTTTTT
CDR3: CASSPGQGALTGELFF

D: TRBD1
J: TRBJ1-2
size: -
V: TRBV19
DNA: TGTGCCAGTACCCCCGGGACAGTACCCTATGGCTACACCTTC
CDR3: CASTPGTVPYGYTF

D: -
J: TRBJ1-6
size: -
V: TRBV19
DNA: TGTGCCAGTACTCCGGGGCACACCTATAATTCACCCCTCCACTTT
CDR3: CASTPGHTYNSPLHF

D: -
J: TRBJ2-7
size: once
V: TRBV7-3
DNA: TGTGCCAGCAGCTTAAGTGCAGGGCCTAGCTACGAGCAGTACTTC
CDR3: CASSLSAGPSYEQYF

D: TRBD1
J: TRBJ2-7
size: -
V: TRBV28
DNA: TGTGCCAGCAGTTCGGGACAGTCCTACGAGCAGTACTTC
CDR3: CASSSGQSYEQYF

D: -
J: TRBJ1-2
size: few
V: TRBV6-2/TRBV6-3
DNA: TGTGCCAGCAGTAGAGGAACAGGGATTGGCTACACCTTC
CDR3: CASSRGTGIGYTF

D: TRBD1
J: TRBJ2-1
size: -
V: TRBV7-2
DNA: TGTGCCAGCAGCTTTACAGGGGGCAATGAGCAGTTCTTC
CDR3: CASSFTGGNEQFF

D: TRBD2
J: TRBJ2-5
size: -
V: TRBV5-4
DNA: TGTGCCAGCAGCTTGCGCACTAGCGAACAAGAGACCCAGTACTTC
CDR3: CASSLRTSEQETQYF

D: -
J: TRBJ2-1
size: once
V: TRBV4-1
DNA: TGCGCCAGCAGCCAAGGGCGGGCCCCAGGGGTTTACAATGAGCAGTTCTTC
CDR3: CASSQGRAPGVYNEQFF

D: -
J: TRBJ2-1
size: -
V: TRBV3-1/TRBV3-2
DNA: TGTGCCAGCAGCCAAGGTCCTAGCGGAGGGGGGAATGAGCAGTTCTTC
CDR3: CASSQGPSGGGNEQFF

D: -
J: TRBJ1-2
size: -
V: TRBV19
DNA: TGTGCCAGTAGTATAGGCGGTTGGGACACGATCTATGGCTACACCTTC
CDR3: CASSIGGWDTIYGYTF

D: -
J: TRBJ1-4
size: -
V: TRBV28
DNA: TGTGCCAGCAGTCCGCCCTGGGGGGCCGCGGACGAAAAACTGTTTTTT
CDR3: CASSPPWGAADEKLFF

D: TRBD1
J: TRBJ1-1
size: once
V: TRBV28
DNA: TGTGCCAGCAGTTTAGACAGGGGGGAGGCTGAAGCTTTCTTT
CDR3: CASSLDRGEAEAFF